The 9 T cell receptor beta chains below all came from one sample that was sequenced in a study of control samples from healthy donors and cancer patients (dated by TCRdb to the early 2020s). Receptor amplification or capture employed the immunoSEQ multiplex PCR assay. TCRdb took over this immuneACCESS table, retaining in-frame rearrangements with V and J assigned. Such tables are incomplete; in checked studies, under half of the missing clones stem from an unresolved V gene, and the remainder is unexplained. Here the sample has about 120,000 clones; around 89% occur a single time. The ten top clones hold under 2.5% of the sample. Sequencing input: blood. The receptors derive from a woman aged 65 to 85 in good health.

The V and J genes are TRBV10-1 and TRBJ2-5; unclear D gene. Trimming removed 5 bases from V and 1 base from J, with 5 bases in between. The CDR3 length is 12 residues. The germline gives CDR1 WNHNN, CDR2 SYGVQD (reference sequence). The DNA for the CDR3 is TGCGCCAGCAGTACAACCCAAGAGACCCAGTACTTC. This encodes CASSTTQETQYF.

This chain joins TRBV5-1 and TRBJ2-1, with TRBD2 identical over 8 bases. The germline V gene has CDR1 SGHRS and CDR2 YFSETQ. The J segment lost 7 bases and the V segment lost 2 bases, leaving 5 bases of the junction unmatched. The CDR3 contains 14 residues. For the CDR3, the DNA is TGCGCCAGCAGCTTCAACGGGGGGGCAAATGAGCAGTTCTTC. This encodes CASSFNGGANEQFF.

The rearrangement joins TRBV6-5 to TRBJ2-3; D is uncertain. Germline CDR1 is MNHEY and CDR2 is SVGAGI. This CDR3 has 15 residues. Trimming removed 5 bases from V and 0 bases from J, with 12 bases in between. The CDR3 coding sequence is TGTGCCAGCAGTATGCCGGTTACTAGCACAGATACGCAGTATTTT. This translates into CASSMPVTSTDTQYF.

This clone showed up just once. The CDR3 spells CASHSWTASSYEQYF. The CDR3 DNA sequence: TGTGCCAGTCACTCGTGGACAGCCAGCTCCTACGAGCAGTACTTC. The chain carries TRBV27 and TRBJ2-7, with D perhaps TRBD1 (6 bases). Trimming removed 9 bases from V and 0 bases from J, with 18 bases in between. Per germline, CDR1 MNHEY and CDR2 SMNVEV (reference sequence). The CDR3 contains 15 residues.

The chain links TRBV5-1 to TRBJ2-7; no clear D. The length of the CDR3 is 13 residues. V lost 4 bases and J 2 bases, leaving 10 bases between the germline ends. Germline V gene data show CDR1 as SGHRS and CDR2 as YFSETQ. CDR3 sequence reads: CASSPDLTYEQYF. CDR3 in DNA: TGCGCCAGCAGCCCTGACTTGACCTACGAGCAGTACTTC.

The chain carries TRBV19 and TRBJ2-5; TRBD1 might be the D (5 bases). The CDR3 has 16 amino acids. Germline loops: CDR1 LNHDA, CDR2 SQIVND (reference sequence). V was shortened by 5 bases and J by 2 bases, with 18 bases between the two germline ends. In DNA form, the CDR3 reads TGTGCCAGTAGTGTCCCTTGGACACCAGGACAAGAGACCCAGTACTTC. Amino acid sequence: CASSVPWTPGQETQYF.

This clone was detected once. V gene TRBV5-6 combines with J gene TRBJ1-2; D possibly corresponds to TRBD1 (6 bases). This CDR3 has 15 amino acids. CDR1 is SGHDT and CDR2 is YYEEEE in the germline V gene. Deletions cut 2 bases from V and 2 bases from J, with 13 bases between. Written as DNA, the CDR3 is TGTGCCAGCAGCTTCCGGGACACGATAAACTATGGCTACACCTTC. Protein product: CASSFRDTINYGYTF.

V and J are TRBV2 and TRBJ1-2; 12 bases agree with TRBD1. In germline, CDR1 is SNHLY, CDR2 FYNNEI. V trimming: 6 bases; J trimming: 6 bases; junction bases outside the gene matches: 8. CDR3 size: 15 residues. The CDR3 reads CASSSRDRGQDGYTF. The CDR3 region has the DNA TGTGCCAGCAGCTCCCGGGACAGGGGGCAGGATGGCTACACCTTC. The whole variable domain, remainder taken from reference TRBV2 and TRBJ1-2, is EPEVTQTPSHQVTQMGQEVILRCVPISNHLYFYWYRQILGQKVEFLVSFYNNEISEKSEIFDDQFSVERPDGSNFTLKIRSTKLEDSAMYFCASSSRDRGQDGYTFGSGTRLTVV.

The DNA for the CDR3 is TGCGCCAGCACTAGCGGGGGAACGACGGAGGAGACCCAGTACTTC. Translated, it gives CASTSGGTTEETQYF. The rearrangement uses TRBV5-1 and TRBJ2-5; TRBD2 agrees at 10 bases. CDR1 is SGHRS and CDR2 is YFSETQ in the germline V gene. V was pared by 6 bases and J by 5 bases, with 10 bases of the junction left unmatched. CDR3 size: 15 residues.